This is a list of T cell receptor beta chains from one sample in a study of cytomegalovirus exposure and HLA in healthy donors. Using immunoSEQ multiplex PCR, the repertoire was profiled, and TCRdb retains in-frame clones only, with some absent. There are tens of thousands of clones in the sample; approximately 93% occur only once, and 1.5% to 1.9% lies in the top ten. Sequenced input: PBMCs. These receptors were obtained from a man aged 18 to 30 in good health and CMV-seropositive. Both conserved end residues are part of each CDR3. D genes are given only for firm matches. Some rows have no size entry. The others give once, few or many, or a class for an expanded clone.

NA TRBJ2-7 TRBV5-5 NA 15 CASSLWGVSSYEQYF TGTGCCAGCAGCTTGTGGGGCGTCTCCTCCTACGAGCAGTACTTC
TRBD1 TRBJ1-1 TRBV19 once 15 CASSIGDRGLTEAFF TGTGCCAGTAGTATTGGGGACAGGGGTTTGACTGAAGCTTTCTTT
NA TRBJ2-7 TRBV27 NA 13 CATRKGGTYEQYF TGTGCCACTCGCAAGGGGGGGACCTACGAGCAGTACTTC
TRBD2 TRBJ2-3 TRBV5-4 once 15 CASSPTSGSTDTQYF TGTGCCAGCAGCCCCACTAGCGGATCCACAGATACGCAGTATTTT
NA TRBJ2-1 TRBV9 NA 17 CASSARRAASSYNEQFF TGTGCCAGCAGCGCTCGTCGAGCGGCGAGCTCCTACAATGAGCAGTTCTTC
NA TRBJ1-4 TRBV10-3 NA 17 CAISESGGYQTNEKLFF TGTGCCATCAGTGAGTCCGGAGGGTATCAAACTAATGAAAAACTGTTTTTT
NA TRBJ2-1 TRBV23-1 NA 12 CASSPLNNEQFF TGCGCCAGTTCCCCTCTTAACAATGAGCAGTTCTTC
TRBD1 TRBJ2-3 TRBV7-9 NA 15 CASSPPDRGTDTQYF TGTGCCAGCAGCCCCCCGGACAGGGGCACAGATACGCAGTATTTT
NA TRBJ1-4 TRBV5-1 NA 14 CASSLEGKGEKLFF TGCGCCAGCAGCTTAGAGGGTAAAGGGGAAAAACTGTTTTTT
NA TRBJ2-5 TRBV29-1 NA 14 CSVRSTGMRETQYF TGCAGCGTTCGTTCCACAGGGATGAGGGAGACCCAGTACTTC
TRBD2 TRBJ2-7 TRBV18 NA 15 CASSPPGTSRSEQYF TGTGCCAGCTCACCTCCCGGGACTAGTCGATCCGAGCAGTACTTC
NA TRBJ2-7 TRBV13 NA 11 CASSQAKEQYF TGTGCCAGCAGCCAAGCCAAAGAGCAGTACTTC
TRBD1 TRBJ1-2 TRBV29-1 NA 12 CSGWDRGDGYTF TGCAGCGGATGGGACAGGGGGGATGGCTACACCTTC
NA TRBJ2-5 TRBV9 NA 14 CASSAQTGEGTQYF TGTGCCAGCAGCGCCCAGACAGGGGAGGGGACCCAGTACTTC
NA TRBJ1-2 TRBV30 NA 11 CAWGQGYGYTF TGTGCCTGGGGGCAGGGGTATGGCTACACCTTC
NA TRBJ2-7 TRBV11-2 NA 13 CASSLGGDYEQYF TGTGCCAGCAGCTTAGGGGGAGATTACGAGCAGTACTTC
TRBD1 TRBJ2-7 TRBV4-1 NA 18 CASSQGLGQGISKDEQYF TGCGCCAGCAGCCAAGGGCTAGGACAGGGCATCTCTAAGGACGAGCAGTACTTC
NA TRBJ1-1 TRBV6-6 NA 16 CASSLTGDTGGSEAFF TGTGCCAGCAGTTTGACAGGCGATACAGGCGGGTCTGAAGCTTTCTTT
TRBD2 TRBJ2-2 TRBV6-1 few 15 CASSEWGGSTGELFF TGTGCCAGCAGTGAATGGGGGGGGTCCACCGGGGAGCTGTTTTTT
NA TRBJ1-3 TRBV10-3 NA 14 CAISGQEPGNTIYF TGTGCCATCAGTGGACAGGAACCTGGGAACACCATATATTTT
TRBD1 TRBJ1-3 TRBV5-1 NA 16 CASRYTGGDSGNTIYF TGCGCCAGCAGGTATACAGGGGGCGACTCTGGAAACACCATATATTTT
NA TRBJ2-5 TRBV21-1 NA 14 CASSLNGRRETQYF TGTGCCAGCAGCCTAAACGGCAGGAGGGAGACCCAGTACTTC
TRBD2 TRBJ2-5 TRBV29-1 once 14 CSVSLAGLVGTQYF TGCAGCGTTAGTCTAGCGGGACTCGTCGGGACCCAGTACTTC
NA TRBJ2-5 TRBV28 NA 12 CASIGGQETQYF TGTGCCAGCATCGGCGGGCAAGAGACCCAGTACTTC
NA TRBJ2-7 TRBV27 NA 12 CASSGRSYEQYF TGTGCCAGCAGTGGCAGGTCCTACGAGCAGTACTTC
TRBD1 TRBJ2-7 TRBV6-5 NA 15 CASSGTGTGVEEQYF TGTGCCAGCAGTGGAACCGGGACAGGGGTTGAGGAGCAGTACTTC
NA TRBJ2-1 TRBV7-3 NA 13 CASSLGPGSEQFF TGTGCCAGCAGCTTAGGCCCCGGGTCAGAGCAGTTCTTC
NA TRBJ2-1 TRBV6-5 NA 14 CASSPRGLNNEQFF TGTGCCAGCAGCCCCCGTGGGCTAAACAATGAGCAGTTCTTC
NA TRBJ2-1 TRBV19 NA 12 CASSKGYNEQFF TGTGCCAGTAGTAAGGGGTACAATGAGCAGTTCTTC
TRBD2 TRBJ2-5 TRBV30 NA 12 CAWSHGGETQYF TGTGCCTGGAGTCACGGGGGGGAGACCCAGTACTTC
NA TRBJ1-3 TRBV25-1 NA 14 CASSPGGPGNTIYF TGTGCCAGCAGCCCCGGGGGGCCTGGAAACACCATATATTTT
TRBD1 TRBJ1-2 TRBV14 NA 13 CASSQQGGYGYTF TGTGCCAGCAGCCAACAGGGGGGCTATGGCTACACCTTC
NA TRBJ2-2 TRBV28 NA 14 CASKAGRNTGELFF TGTGCCAGCAAGGCAGGGCGAAACACCGGGGAGCTGTTTTTT
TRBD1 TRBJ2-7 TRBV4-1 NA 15 CASSRGTGPSYEQYF TGCGCCAGCAGCCGCGGGACAGGCCCTTCCTACGAGCAGTACTTC
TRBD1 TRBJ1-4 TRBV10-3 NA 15 CAISSAGQGGEKLFF TGTGCCATCAGTTCCGCGGGACAGGGGGGTGAAAAACTGTTTTTT
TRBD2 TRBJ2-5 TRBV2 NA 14 CASSATSGSGTQYF TGTGCCAGCAGTGCAACTAGCGGTTCAGGGACCCAGTACTTC